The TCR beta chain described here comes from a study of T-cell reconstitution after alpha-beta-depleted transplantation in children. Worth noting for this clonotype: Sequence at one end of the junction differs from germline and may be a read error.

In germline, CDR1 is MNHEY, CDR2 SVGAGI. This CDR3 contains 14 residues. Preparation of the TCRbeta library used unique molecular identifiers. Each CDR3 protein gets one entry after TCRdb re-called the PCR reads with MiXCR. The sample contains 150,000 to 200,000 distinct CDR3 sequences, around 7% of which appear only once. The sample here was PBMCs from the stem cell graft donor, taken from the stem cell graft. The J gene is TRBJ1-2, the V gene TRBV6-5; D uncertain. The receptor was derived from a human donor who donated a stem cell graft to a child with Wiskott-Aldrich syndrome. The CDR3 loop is CASSDSGSPYGYTF. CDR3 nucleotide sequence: TGTGCCAGCAGTGACTCCGGGAGCCCATATGGCTACACCTTC.